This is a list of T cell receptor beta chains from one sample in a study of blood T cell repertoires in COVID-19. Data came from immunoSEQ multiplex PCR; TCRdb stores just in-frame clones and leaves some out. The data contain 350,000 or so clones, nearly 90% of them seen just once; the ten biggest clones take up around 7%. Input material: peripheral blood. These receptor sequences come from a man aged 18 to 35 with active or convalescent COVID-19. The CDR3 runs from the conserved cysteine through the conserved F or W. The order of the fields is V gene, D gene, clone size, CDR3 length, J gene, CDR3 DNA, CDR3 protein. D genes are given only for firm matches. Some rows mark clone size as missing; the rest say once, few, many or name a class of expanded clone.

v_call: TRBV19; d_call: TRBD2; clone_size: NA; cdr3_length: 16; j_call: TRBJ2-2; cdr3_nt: TGTGCCAGTACCTCGGGACTAGCGAAAAGGGCCGGGGAGCTGTTTTTT; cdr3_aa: CASTSGLAKRAGELFF
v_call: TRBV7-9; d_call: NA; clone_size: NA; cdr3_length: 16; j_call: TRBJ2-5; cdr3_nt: TGTGCCAGCAGCCCCTCCCCACAGGGTCCCCAAGAGACCCAGTACTTC; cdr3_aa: CASSPSPQGPQETQYF
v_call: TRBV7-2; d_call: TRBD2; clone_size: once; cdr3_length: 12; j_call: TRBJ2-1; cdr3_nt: TGTGCCAGCAGCCTCCAGCGGGGGGCGCCGTTCTTC; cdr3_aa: CASSLQRGAPFF
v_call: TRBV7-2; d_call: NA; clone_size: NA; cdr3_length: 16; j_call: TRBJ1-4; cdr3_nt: TGTGCCAGCAGCAAATCCTACAGTGCAACTAATGAAAAACTGTTTTTT; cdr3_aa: CASSKSYSATNEKLFF
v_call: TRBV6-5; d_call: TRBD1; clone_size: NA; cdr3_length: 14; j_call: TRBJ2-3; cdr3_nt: TGTGCCAGCAGTTACGACAGGGGGGGAGATACGCAGTATTTT; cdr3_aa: CASSYDRGGDTQYF
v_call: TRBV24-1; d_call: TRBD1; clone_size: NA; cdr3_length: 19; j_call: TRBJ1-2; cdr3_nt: TGTGCCACCAGTGAACCCACCGGGACAGGGTTTCCACCTAACTATGGCTACACCTTC; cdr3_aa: CATSEPTGTGFPPNYGYTF
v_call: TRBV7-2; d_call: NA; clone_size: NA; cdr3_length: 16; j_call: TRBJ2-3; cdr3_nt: TGTGCCAGCAGCTTACTCCTCTGGGGCCCGACAGATACGCAGTATTTT; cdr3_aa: CASSLLLWGPTDTQYF
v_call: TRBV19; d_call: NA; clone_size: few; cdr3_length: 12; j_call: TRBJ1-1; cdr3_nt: TGTGCCAGTAGTATAGGCGGCGCCGAAGCTTTCTTT; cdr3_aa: CASSIGGAEAFF
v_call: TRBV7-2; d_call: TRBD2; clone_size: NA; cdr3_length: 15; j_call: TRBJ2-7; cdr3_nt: TGTGCCAGCAGCTTAGTTAGCGGGAGGGTTAACGAGCAGTACTTC; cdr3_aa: CASSLVSGRVNEQYF
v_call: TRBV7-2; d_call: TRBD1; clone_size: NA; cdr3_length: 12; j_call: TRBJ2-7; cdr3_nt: TGTGCCAGCAGCTTGGACAGGTCAGAGCAGTACTTC; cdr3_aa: CASSLDRSEQYF
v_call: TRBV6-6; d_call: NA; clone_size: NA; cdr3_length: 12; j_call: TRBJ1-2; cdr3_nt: TGTGCCAGCAGTTACTCGAGATATGGCTACACCTTC; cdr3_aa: CASSYSRYGYTF
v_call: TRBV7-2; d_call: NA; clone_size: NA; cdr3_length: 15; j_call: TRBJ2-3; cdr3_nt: TGTGCCAGCAGCTTAGCGGGGGGGGCTCCAGATACGCAGTATTTT; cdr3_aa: CASSLAGGAPDTQYF
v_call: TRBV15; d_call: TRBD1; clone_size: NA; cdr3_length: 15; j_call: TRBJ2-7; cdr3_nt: TGTGCCACCAGCAGGGACAGGGCTGGAACCTACGAGCAGTACTTC; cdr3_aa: CATSRDRAGTYEQYF
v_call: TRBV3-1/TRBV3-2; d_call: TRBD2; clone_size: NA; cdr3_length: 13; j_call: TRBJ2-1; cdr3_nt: TGTGCCAGCAGCCAAACTAGCGGGAGGGGTCAGTTCTTC; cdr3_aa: CASSQTSGRGQFF
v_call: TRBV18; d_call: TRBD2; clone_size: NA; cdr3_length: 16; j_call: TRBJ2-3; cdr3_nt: TGTGCCAGCTCACCGGCCAGGACTAGAGGCACAGATACGCAGTATTTT; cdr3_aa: CASSPARTRGTDTQYF